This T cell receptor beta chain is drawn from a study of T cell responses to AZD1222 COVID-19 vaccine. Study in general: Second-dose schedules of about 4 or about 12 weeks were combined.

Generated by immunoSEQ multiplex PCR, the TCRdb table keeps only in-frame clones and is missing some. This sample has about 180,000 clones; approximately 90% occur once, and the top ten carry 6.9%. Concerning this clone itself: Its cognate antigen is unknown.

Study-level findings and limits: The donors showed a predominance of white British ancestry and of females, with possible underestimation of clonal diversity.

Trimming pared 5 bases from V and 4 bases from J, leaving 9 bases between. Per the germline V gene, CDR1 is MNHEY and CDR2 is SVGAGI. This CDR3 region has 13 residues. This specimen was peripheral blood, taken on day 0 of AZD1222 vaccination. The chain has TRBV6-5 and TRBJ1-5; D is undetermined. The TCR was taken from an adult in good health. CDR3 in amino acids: CASSPTRNQPQHF. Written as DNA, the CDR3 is TGTGCCAGCAGTCCGACGAGGAATCAGCCCCAGCATTTT.